This T cell receptor beta chain was retrieved from a study of OX40 agonist ivuxolimab in advanced cancers. About the study: In this trial design, patients received ivuxolimab intravenously at 0.01 to 10 mg/kg every 2 weeks. Aged about 20 to 80 with a mean of approximately 60 years, they were approximately 80% male. One patient with hepatocellular carcinoma and two with cutaneous melanoma, three in all, had partial responses.

Remarks on this clone: The antigen remains undetermined.

General observations from the study: Expanded clones tended on average to be more numerous among CD8+ T cells than CD4+.

The method was immunoSEQ multiplex PCR; TCRdb's version includes in-frame clones alone and lacks a portion of them. The table lists about 64,000 clones, approximately 84% of them singletons. V lost 8 bases and J 4 bases, leaving 20 bases between the germline ends. The CDR3 consists of 15 residues. Looked up from germline, CDR1 is MNHEY and CDR2 is SMNVEV (reference sequence). The input for sequencing was CD4+ or CD8+ T cells sorted from blood, taken in a trial of the OX40 agonist ivuxolimab. The sequence came from an adult with an advanced solid tumor such as melanoma, head and neck, liver or kidney cancer. The genes are TRBV27 and TRBJ1-1; D might be TRBD1 (6 bases). The CDR3 here is CASLFRGRGSTEAFF. The CDR3 DNA follows: TGTGCCAGCTTATTCCGGGGGAGGGGGAGCACTGAAGCTTTCTTT.